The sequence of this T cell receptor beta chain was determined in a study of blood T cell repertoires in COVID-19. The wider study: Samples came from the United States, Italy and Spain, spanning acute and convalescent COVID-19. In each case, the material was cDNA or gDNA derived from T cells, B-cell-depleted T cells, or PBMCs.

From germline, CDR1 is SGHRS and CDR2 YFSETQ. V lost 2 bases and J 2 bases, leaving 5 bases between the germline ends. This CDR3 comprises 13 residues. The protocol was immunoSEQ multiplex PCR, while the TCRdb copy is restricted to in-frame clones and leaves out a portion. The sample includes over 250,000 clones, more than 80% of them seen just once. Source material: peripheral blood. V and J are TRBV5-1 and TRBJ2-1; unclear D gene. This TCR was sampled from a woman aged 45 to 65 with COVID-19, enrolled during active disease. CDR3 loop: CASSFLAYNEQFF. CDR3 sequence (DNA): TGCGCCAGCAGCTTCCTAGCCTACAATGAGCAGTTCTTC.